This T cell receptor beta chain was sequenced in a study of blood T cell repertoires in COVID-19. Across the study: T cells, B-cell-depleted T cells, or PBMCs supplied cDNA or gDNA.

Study processing details: Estimation of nucleated cell counts relied on the amplification of reference gene primers. Assay: immunoSEQ multiplex PCR; the TCRdb copy retains only in-frame clones and omits some. D and trimming come from the DNA, and the V and J calls and clone size come from that table. The data show some 78,000 clones, about 83% seen once. V was trimmed by 2 bases and J by 4 bases, leaving 9 bases between them. Germline V gene sequence: CDR1 MNHEY, CDR2 SVGAGI. The CDR3 spans 14 residues. Material: peripheral blood. This sequence originates from a man between 50 and 59 years old with acute or convalescent COVID-19. The gene calls are TRBV6-5 and TRBJ1-3; no reliable D call. CDR3 region: CASSYSPRGNTIYF. In DNA form, the CDR3 reads TGTGCCAGCAGTTACAGCCCGAGAGGAAACACCATATATTTT.